This T cell receptor beta chain came from a study of cytotoxic CD8 clonotypes in ibrutinib-treated CLL. Investigators sought sequencing depths of between 1 in 200,000 and 1 in 1 million T cells. TCRdb's table, derived via immunoSEQ multiplex PCR, lists solely in-frame clones and lacks some. This sample has 76,000 or so clones, with less than 90% found just once. General observations from the study: Private clonotypes, not public ones, expanded at ibrutinib response. Ibrutinib response saw clonality rise, and progression saw it return toward baseline.

As to this clone: The antigen is not known.

This TCR was sampled from a human donor with chronic lymphocytic leukemia. The specimen was PBMCs, collected after 24 months of ibrutinib treatment.

The CDR3 bases are TGTGCCAGCAGCCAAGAGGCTTCGGGGCCAGGACGCTTGAGCTCTGGAAACACCATATATTTT. Amino acids: CASSQEASGPGRLSSGNTIYF. This chain joins TRBV4-2 and TRBJ1-3; a possible D gene is TRBD1 (5 bases). V was clipped by 0 bases and J by 0 bases, with 24 bases between them. The CDR3 has 21 amino acids. Germline values: CDR1 LGHNA, CDR2 YNFKEQ.